This T cell receptor beta chain was captured by sequencing in a study of T cell repertoires and HLA-DP antigens. V lost 0 bases and J lost 4; bases outside the gene matches: 2. Germline assignment: CDR1 SGDLS and CDR2 YYNGEE. This CDR3 has 15 amino acids. Only in-frame clones appear in the TCRdb table, and some are missing; sequencing was by immunoSEQ multiplex PCR. The sample holds more than 90,000 clones; roughly 92% are singletons and the top ten take approximately 0.29%. Notes on this clone: The antigen remains undetermined.

This TCR came from a woman aged 18-29 years in good health and CMV-seronegative. What was sequenced was CD4+ T cells from PBMCs. The chain uses TRBV9 and TRBJ1-5; 9 bases are shared with TRBD1. CDR3 sequence (DNA): TGTGCCAGCAGCGTAGAGGGGACAGGGAATCAGCCCCAGCATTTT. The encoded protein is CASSVEGTGNQPQHF.